The T cell receptor (beta chain) under discussion was sequenced for a study of T cell repertoires in cytomegalovirus infection. This clonotype was observed at least ten times. Antigen: not known. TCRdb reprocessed the reads with MiXCR, giving one entry per CDR3 protein. The sample has approximately 770,000 distinct CDR3 sequences; 29% are singletons. Study-level findings and limits: The study found HLA-C-restricted CMV-specific TCR beta clonotypes dominating the ex vivo response.

V lost 6 bases to trimming and J lost 7 bases, with 13 bases between them. CDR3 length equals 14 residues. Germline CDR1 MNHNS, CDR2 SASEGT. The receptor was derived from a human donor in good health (CMV status not recorded). Some clones in this sample may be carry-over from other donors' samples. The V call is TRBV6-1, the J call TRBJ1-6; a weak D match, TRBD1 (6 bases). The sequencing here drew on cultured CD8+ T cells from PBMCs, taken from culture after CMV antigen stimulation. The chain's CDR3 is CASSSKGTNSPLHF. The DNA of the CDR3 is TGTGCCAGCAGCTCCAAAGGGACAAATTCACCCCTCCACTTT.